Sequencing of this TCR beta chain was carried out in a study of cytomegalovirus exposure and HLA in healthy donors. Study-wide results and caveats: Rates of TCR association differed by HLA locus in a later analysis, with DRB1 highest and HLA-C lowest.

This clone is a singleton in its sample. Its antigen is not identified. V was trimmed by 4 bases and J by 2 bases, leaving 9 bases between them. This CDR3 is 14 amino acids long. Germline-derived CDR1 and CDR2 are WNHNN and SYGVQD (reference sequence). Both 60 Vbeta primers and 13 Jbeta primers went into the PCR. Using immunoSEQ multiplex PCR, the repertoire was profiled, and TCRdb retains in-frame clones only, with some absent. This sample has 180,000 or so clones, with around 74% found just once. The clonotype was recovered from a female donor in good health and CMV-seronegative. The sequenced material came from PBMCs. The chain uses TRBV10-1 and TRBJ2-1; D gene unclear. The CDR3, as DNA: TGCGCCAGCAGTGTGGGCCGCACCTACAATGAGCAGTTCTTC. Its translation: CASSVGRTYNEQFF.